This entry is about one T cell receptor beta chain. J was trimmed by 7 bases and V by 6 bases; bases with no gene match: 4. Germline assignment: CDR1 LNHDA and CDR2 SQIVND (reference sequence). CDR3 length: 14 amino acids. The sample comes from a study of shared clonotypes between healthy human individuals. Whole-study context: Each donor contributed plates that comprised three CD4 naive, three CD4 memory, two CD8 naive and one CD8 memory.

Each donor was a Caucasian adult residing in Nashville, Tennessee. The DNA input per sorted-subset replicate PCR was 200 ng, corresponding to some 33,000 T cell genomes. Here immunoSEQ multiplex PCR was the method, and the copy in TCRdb shows in-frame clones only, minus some. Of about 2.3 million clones in the sample, more than 85% were seen once. The V and J genes are TRBV19 and TRBJ1-4; 11 bases agree with TRBD1. The sequence derives from a young man in good health. Some clones in this sample may be carry-over from other donors' samples. Sequenced sample: naive CD4+ T cells from PBMCs. Regarding subset: CD45RA+ positively selected. For the CDR3, the DNA is TGTGCCAGTAGAGGGACAGGGGGAGGTGAAAAACTGTTTTTT. Protein sequence: CASRGTGGGEKLFF.